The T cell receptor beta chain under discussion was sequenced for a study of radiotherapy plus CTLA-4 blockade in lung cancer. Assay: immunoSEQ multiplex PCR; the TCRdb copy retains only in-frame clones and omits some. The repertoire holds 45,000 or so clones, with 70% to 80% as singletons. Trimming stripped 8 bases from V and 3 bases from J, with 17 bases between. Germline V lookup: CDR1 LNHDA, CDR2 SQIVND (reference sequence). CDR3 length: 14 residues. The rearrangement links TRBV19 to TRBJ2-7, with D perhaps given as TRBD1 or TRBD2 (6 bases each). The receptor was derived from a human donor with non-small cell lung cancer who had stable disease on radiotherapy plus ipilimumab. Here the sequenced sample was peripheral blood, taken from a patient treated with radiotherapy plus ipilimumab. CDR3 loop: CASQSGARSYEQYF. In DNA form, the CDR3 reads TGTGCCAGTCAGTCGGGGGCCAGGAGCTACGAGCAGTACTTC.